Listed below are T cell receptor beta chains from one sample, sequenced in a study of cytomegalovirus exposure and HLA in healthy donors. The table came from immunoSEQ multiplex PCR; TCRdb's copy has only in-frame clones and leaves some out. Here the sample spans fewer than 150,000 clones, 60% to 85% being singletons. Material for sequencing was PBMCs. The receptors stem from a male donor in good health and CMV-seronegative. Each CDR3 is given with its conserved first and last residue. A D gene is named only where the DNA matches it firmly. The size entry is marked missing in some rows and otherwise reads once, few, many or a size class.

D	size	J	V	CDR3	DNA
TRBD1	-	TRBJ1-2	TRBV27	CATRQGAGYTF	TGTGCCACAAGACAGGGGGCTGGCTACACCTTC
TRBD1	once	TRBJ2-7	TRBV6-5	CASRTDRDHEQYF	TGTGCCAGCAGAACAGACAGGGACCACGAGCAGTACTTC
TRBD2	-	TRBJ2-7	TRBV6-5	CASSLQAGVGHEQYF	TGTGCCAGCAGCCTACAAGCGGGAGTGGGACACGAGCAGTACTTC
TRBD1	-	TRBJ1-1	TRBV7-2	CASSFTGDILIAFF	TGTGCCAGCAGCTTCACAGGGGATATTCTAATAGCTTTCTTT
TRBD1	-	TRBJ1-1	TRBV6-1	CASTDRGKGTEAFF	TGTGCCAGCACGGACAGGGGAAAGGGCACTGAAGCTTTCTTT
TRBD2	-	TRBJ2-1	TRBV7-2	CASSGGLGFNEQFF	TGTGCCAGCAGCGGAGGACTAGGTTTCAATGAGCAGTTCTTC
TRBD2	-	TRBJ2-1	TRBV6-5	CASFGSGRAGNEQFF	TGTGCCAGCTTCGGTAGCGGGAGGGCAGGGAATGAGCAGTTCTTC
-	-	TRBJ2-7	TRBV4-3	CASSEIIGVEQYF	TGCGCCAGCAGTGAAATTATAGGGGTCGAGCAGTACTTC
-	-	TRBJ1-1	TRBV29-1	CSAIRENTEAFF	TGCAGCGCGATAAGAGAGAACACTGAAGCTTTCTTT
TRBD1	-	TRBJ1-1	TRBV6-1	CASHEHRGFYPEAFF	TGTGCCAGCCACGAACACAGGGGTTTTTACCCTGAAGCTTTCTTT
-	-	TRBJ2-7	TRBV19	CASSIGVPYEQYF	TGTGCCAGTAGTATCGGAGTTCCCTACGAGCAGTACTTC
TRBD2	-	TRBJ2-1	TRBV7-9	CASSFWAGGLDGVNEQFF	TGTGCCAGCAGCTTTTGGGCGGGAGGATTGGACGGTGTAAATGAGCAGTTCTTC
-	-	TRBJ1-6	TRBV6-5	CASRERSYNSPLHF	TGTGCCAGCAGGGAGAGGTCCTATAATTCACCCCTCCACTTT
TRBD2	-	TRBJ2-1	TRBV7-3	CTSSSGLAGLDEQFF	TGTACCAGCAGCTCCGGACTAGCGGGCCTGGATGAGCAGTTCTTC
TRBD1	-	TRBJ2-7	TRBV5-7	CASSGGQGVPREQYF	TGTGCCAGCAGCGGAGGACAGGGGGTCCCTCGCGAGCAGTACTTC
-	few	TRBJ1-3	TRBV30	CAWSRGLLRSGNTIYF	TGTGCCTGGAGTAGGGGACTCCTTCGCTCTGGAAACACCATATATTTT
-	-	TRBJ1-5	TRBV4-2	CASSQVPGGNQPQHF	TGTGCCAGCAGCCAAGTTCCCGGGGGCAATCAGCCCCAGCATTTT
TRBD1	-	TRBJ1-4	TRBV4-2	CASSQDRGQGDDEKLFF	TGTGCCAGCAGCCAAGATAGGGGACAGGGGGATGATGAAAAACTGTTTTTT
TRBD1	-	TRBJ2-1	TRBV29-1	CSVVGQGSYNEQFF	TGCAGCGTTGTGGGACAGGGTTCCTACAATGAGCAGTTCTTC
TRBD1	-	TRBJ2-7	TRBV7-8	CASSWTGVPYEQYF	TGTGCCAGCAGCTGGACAGGGGTTCCCTACGAGCAGTACTTC
TRBD1	once	TRBJ1-5	TRBV2	CASDRGPTQPQHF	TGTGCCAGCGATAGGGGGCCTACTCAGCCCCAGCATTTT
-	-	TRBJ2-2	TRBV18	CASSPFLQGNTGELFF	TGTGCCAGCTCACCCTTCTTGCAGGGGAATACCGGGGAGCTGTTTTTT
TRBD1	-	TRBJ2-7	TRBV9	CASSVDRVSDEQYF	TGTGCCAGCAGCGTGGACAGGGTCAGCGACGAGCAGTACTTC
-	-	TRBJ2-7	TRBV25-1	CASSEYGGAGEQYF	TGTGCCAGCAGTGAATATGGGGGGGCTGGCGAGCAGTACTTC
TRBD1	-	TRBJ2-5	TRBV5-1	CASSFSSTGGETQYF	TGCGCCAGCAGCTTCTCGTCGACAGGGGGTGAGACCCAGTACTTC
TRBD2	few	TRBJ2-7	TRBV7-6	CASSLDRDPSGRANYEQYF	TGTGCCAGCAGCTTAGACCGGGATCCTAGCGGGAGGGCCAACTACGAGCAGTACTTC
-	-	TRBJ1-1	TRBV19	CASSMTATTEAFF	TGTGCCAGTAGTATGACAGCCACCACTGAAGCTTTCTTT
TRBD1	-	TRBJ2-6	TRBV10-3	CASRDSSSGANVLTF	TGTGCCAGCCGGGACAGTTCCTCTGGGGCCAACGTCCTGACTTTC
TRBD2	-	TRBJ2-3	TRBV4-1	CASSTRLAFTTDTQYF	TGCGCCAGCAGCACCCGACTAGCCTTCACCACAGATACGCAGTATTTT
TRBD1	-	TRBJ1-2	TRBV7-2	CASSLGDRSYYGYTF	TGTGCCAGCAGCTTAGGGGACAGATCCTACTATGGCTACACCTTC
TRBD2	-	TRBJ2-2	TRBV30	CAWRLAGADTGELFF	TGTGCCTGGAGATTAGCGGGAGCGGACACCGGGGAGCTGTTTTTT
-	-	TRBJ1-2	TRBV7-2	CASSLGTTNYGYTF	TGTGCCAGCAGCTTGGGGACAACTAACTATGGCTACACCTTC
-	-	TRBJ1-1	TRBV14	CASSHRGLPNTEAFF	TGTGCCAGCAGCCATAGGGGACTGCCTAACACTGAAGCTTTCTTT